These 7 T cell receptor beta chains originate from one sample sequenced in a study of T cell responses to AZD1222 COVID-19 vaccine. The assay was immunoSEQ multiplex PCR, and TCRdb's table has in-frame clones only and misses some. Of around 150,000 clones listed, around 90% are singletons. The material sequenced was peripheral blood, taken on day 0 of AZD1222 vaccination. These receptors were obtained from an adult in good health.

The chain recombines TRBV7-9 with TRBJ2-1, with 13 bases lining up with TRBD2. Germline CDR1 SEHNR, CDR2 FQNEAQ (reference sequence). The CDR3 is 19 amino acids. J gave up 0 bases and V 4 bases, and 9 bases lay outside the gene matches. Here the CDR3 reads CASSSPPGTSGNSYNEQFF. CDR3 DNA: TGTGCCAGCAGCTCCCCCCCCGGGACTAGCGGGAACTCCTACAATGAGCAGTTCTTC. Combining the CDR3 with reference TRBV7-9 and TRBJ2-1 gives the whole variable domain DTGVSQNPRHKITKRGQNVTFRCDPISEHNRLYWYRQTLGQGPEFLTYFQNEAQLEKSRLLSDRFSAERPKGSFSTLEIQRTEQGDSAMYLCASSSPPGTSGNSYNEQFFGPGTRLTVL.

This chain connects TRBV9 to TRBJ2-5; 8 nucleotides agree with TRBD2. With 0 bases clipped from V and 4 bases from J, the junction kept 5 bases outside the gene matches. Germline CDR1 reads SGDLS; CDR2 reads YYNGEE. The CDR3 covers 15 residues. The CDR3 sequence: CASSVDWAGGETQYF. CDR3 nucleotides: TGTGCCAGCAGCGTAGACTGGGCGGGAGGAGAGACCCAGTACTTC.

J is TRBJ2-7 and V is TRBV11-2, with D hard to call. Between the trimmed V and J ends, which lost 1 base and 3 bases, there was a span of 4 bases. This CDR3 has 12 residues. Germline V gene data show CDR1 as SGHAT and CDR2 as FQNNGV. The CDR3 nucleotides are TGTGCCAGCAGCTTAGGCCGCTACGAGCAGTACTTC. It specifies CASSLGRYEQYF.

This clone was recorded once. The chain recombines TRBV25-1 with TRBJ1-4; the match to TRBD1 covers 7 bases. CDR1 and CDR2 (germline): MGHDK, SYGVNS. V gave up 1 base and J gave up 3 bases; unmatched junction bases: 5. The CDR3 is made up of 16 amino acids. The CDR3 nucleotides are TGTGCCAGCAGTGAATCCCAGACAGGGCCTAATGAAAAACTGTTTTTT. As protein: CASSESQTGPNEKLFF.

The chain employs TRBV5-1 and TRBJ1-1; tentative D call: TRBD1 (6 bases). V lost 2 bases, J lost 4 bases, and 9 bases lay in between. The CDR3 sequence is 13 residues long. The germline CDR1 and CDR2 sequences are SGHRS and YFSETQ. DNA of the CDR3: TGCGCCAGCAGCTTTTGGGACACCACTGAAGCTTTCTTT. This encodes CASSFWDTTEAFF. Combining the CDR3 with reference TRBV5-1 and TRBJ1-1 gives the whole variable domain KAGVTQTPRYLIKTRGQQVTLSCSPISGHRSVSWYQQTPGQGLQFLFEYFSETQRNKGNFPGRFSGRQFSNSRSEMNVSTLELGDSALYLCASSFWDTTEAFFGQGTRLTVV.

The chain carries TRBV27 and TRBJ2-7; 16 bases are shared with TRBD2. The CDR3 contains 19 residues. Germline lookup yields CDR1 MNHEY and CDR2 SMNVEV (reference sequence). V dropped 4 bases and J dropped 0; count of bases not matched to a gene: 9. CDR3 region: CASSSPGLAGGAFSYEQYF. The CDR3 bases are TGTGCCAGCAGTTCCCCGGGACTAGCGGGAGGGGCCTTCTCCTACGAGCAGTACTTC.

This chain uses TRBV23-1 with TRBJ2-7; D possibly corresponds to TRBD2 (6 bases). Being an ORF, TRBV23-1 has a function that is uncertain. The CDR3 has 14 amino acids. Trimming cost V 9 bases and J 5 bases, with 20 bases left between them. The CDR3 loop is CASWGGGARNEQYF. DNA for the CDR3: TGCGCCAGTTGGGGCGGAGGGGCGCGAAACGAGCAGTACTTC.